The rows below give T cell receptor beta chains drawn from one sample of a study of T-cell reconstitution after alpha-beta-depleted transplantation in children. TCRdb reanalysed the PCR reads using MiXCR and keeps one entry per CDR3 protein. Of 640,000 or so distinct CDR3 sequences listed, 16% are singletons. Sample: PBMCs from the stem cell graft donor, taken from the stem cell graft. These receptors were obtained from a human donor who donated a stem cell graft to a child with acute myeloid leukemia. Each CDR3 is given without its conserved first and last residue. Not all rows give a size; the values are once, few, many and, for expanded clones, a class.

clone size | V gene | CDR3 protein
many | TRBV20-1 | SATSSGANQPQH
few | TRBV5-1 | ASTRQGIETQY
many | TRBV6-5 | ASSSTGYQETQY
many | TRBV5-6 | ASSFLDRPYEQY
. | TRBV20-1 | SALRDRVSYEQY
many | TRBV12-3/TRBV12-4 | ASSLGGLYGYT
many | TRBV7-2 | ASSPRQDNEKLF
. | TRBV7-9 | ASSSWGQGVHGNTIY
many | TRBV12-3/TRBV12-4 | ASSRLAGNYNEQF
few | TRBV29-1 | SADVQGRLDTQY
. | TRBV7-3 | ASSLGPQGGTGQY